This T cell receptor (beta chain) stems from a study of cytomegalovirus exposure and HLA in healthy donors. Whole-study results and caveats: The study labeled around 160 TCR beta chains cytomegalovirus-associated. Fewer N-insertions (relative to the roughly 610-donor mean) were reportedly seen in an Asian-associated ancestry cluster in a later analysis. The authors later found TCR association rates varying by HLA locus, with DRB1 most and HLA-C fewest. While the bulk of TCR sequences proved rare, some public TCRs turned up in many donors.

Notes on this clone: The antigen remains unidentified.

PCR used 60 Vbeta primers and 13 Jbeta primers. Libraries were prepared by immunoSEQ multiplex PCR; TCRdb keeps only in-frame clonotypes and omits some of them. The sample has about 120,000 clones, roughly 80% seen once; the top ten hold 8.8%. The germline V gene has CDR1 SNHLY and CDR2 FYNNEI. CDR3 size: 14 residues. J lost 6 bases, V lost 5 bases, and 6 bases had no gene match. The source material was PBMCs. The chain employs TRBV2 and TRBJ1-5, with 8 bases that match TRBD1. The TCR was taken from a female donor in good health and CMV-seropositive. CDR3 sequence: CASSYTGGGQPQHF. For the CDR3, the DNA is TGTGCCAGCAGTTATACAGGGGGGGGTCAGCCCCAGCATTTT. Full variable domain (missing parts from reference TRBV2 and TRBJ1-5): EPEVTQTPSHQVTQMGQEVILRCVPISNHLYFYWYRQILGQKVEFLVSFYNNEISEKSEIFDDQFSVERPDGSNFTLKIRSTKLEDSAMYFCASSYTGGGQPQHFGDGTRLSIL.